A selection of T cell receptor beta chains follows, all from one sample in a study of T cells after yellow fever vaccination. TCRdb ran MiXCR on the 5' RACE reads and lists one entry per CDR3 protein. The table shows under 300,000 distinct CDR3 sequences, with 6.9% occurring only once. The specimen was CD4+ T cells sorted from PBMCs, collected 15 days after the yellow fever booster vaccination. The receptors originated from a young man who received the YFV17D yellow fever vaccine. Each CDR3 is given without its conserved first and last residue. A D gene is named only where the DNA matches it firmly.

CDR3aa: ASSGPGGSTDTQY; v_gene: TRBV7-2; j_gene: TRBJ2-3; d_gene: TRBD2
CDR3aa: ASSLVGGRLN; v_gene: TRBV5-6; j_gene: TRBJ2-4; d_gene: TRBD2
CDR3aa: ASSPAISNSYNEQF; v_gene: TRBV18; j_gene: TRBJ2-1; d_gene: .
CDR3aa: ASSLDGAMNTEAF; v_gene: TRBV7-2; j_gene: TRBJ1-1; d_gene: .
CDR3aa: ASSLSRGVGGETQY; v_gene: TRBV19; j_gene: TRBJ2-5; d_gene: .
CDR3aa: SGRSGNTIY; v_gene: TRBV20-1; j_gene: TRBJ1-3; d_gene: .
CDR3aa: ASSYRGESYEQY; v_gene: TRBV6-5; j_gene: TRBJ2-7; d_gene: .
CDR3aa: ASRESGKETQY; v_gene: TRBV6-2/TRBV6-3; j_gene: TRBJ2-5; d_gene: TRBD2
CDR3aa: ASSMVSDYEQY; v_gene: TRBV19; j_gene: TRBJ2-7; d_gene: .
CDR3aa: SASLALSYEQY; v_gene: TRBV29-1; j_gene: TRBJ2-7; d_gene: .
CDR3aa: ASIKDGTSLHEQF; v_gene: TRBV6-2/TRBV6-3; j_gene: TRBJ2-1; d_gene: TRBD2
CDR3aa: AIRALGTTYEQY; v_gene: TRBV10-3; j_gene: TRBJ2-7; d_gene: .
CDR3aa: ASSYRPDGNTEAF; v_gene: TRBV6-5; j_gene: TRBJ1-1; d_gene: .
CDR3aa: ASSASGGSTDTQY; v_gene: TRBV7-7; j_gene: TRBJ2-3; d_gene: TRBD2
CDR3aa: ASSPRGGRNTEAF; v_gene: TRBV7-2; j_gene: TRBJ1-1; d_gene: .
CDR3aa: SARPGSWNNEQF; v_gene: TRBV20-1; j_gene: TRBJ2-1; d_gene: .
CDR3aa: ASSLDVGLGYT; v_gene: TRBV7-8; j_gene: TRBJ1-2; d_gene: .
CDR3aa: ASRVEGTDTQY; v_gene: TRBV5-1; j_gene: TRBJ2-3; d_gene: .
CDR3aa: ASSKQGVSYEQY; v_gene: TRBV5-1; j_gene: TRBJ2-7; d_gene: TRBD1
CDR3aa: ASSESKGSRFTDTQY; v_gene: TRBV10-1; j_gene: TRBJ2-3; d_gene: .
CDR3aa: ASSLAGLAGGLYNEQF; v_gene: TRBV7-8; j_gene: TRBJ2-1; d_gene: TRBD2
CDR3aa: ASSRGQGGLYEQY; v_gene: TRBV3-1; j_gene: TRBJ2-7; d_gene: TRBD1
CDR3aa: ASSSQNIREQY; v_gene: TRBV7-2; j_gene: TRBJ2-7; d_gene: .
CDR3aa: AWGGDRANTGELF; v_gene: TRBV30; j_gene: TRBJ2-2; d_gene: TRBD1
CDR3aa: SATGTSGGTDTQY; v_gene: TRBV20-1; j_gene: TRBJ2-3; d_gene: TRBD2
CDR3aa: ATESDGGELF; v_gene: TRBV6-5; j_gene: TRBJ2-2; d_gene: .
CDR3aa: ASSLRTGNTGELF; v_gene: TRBV12-3/TRBV12-4; j_gene: TRBJ2-2; d_gene: TRBD1
CDR3aa: ASSELKGTRYNEQF; v_gene: TRBV25-1; j_gene: TRBJ2-1; d_gene: .
CDR3aa: ISVSPVGTGHMNTEAF; v_gene: TRBV7-5; j_gene: TRBJ1-1; d_gene: .
CDR3aa: ASTHTGGTNLF; v_gene: TRBV7-2; j_gene: TRBJ2-1; d_gene: TRBD2
CDR3aa: ASTLPGLSYEQY; v_gene: TRBV28; j_gene: TRBJ2-7; d_gene: .
CDR3aa: ASSLTGTTYYEQY; v_gene: TRBV7-2; j_gene: TRBJ2-7; d_gene: TRBD2
CDR3aa: ASSFGPPYEQY; v_gene: TRBV7-2; j_gene: TRBJ2-7; d_gene: .
CDR3aa: ASSAGGWDIQY; v_gene: TRBV6-1; j_gene: TRBJ2-4; d_gene: .
CDR3aa: SVPTPTSLSYNEQF; v_gene: TRBV29-1; j_gene: TRBJ2-1; d_gene: .
CDR3aa: AWRVSGVYEQY; v_gene: TRBV30; j_gene: TRBJ2-7; d_gene: .
CDR3aa: SASSGANVLT; v_gene: TRBV29-1; j_gene: TRBJ2-6; d_gene: .
CDR3aa: ASSLDTQETQY; v_gene: TRBV12-3/TRBV12-4; j_gene: TRBJ2-5; d_gene: .
CDR3aa: ASRRQTEAF; v_gene: TRBV12-3/TRBV12-4; j_gene: TRBJ1-1; d_gene: .
CDR3aa: ASSPGTGSYEQY; v_gene: TRBV7-7; j_gene: TRBJ2-7; d_gene: TRBD1
CDR3aa: ASSRTTGTSVRYEQF; v_gene: TRBV5-1; j_gene: TRBJ2-1; d_gene: TRBD2
CDR3aa: ASSFRAGGYDEQF; v_gene: TRBV7-2; j_gene: TRBJ2-1; d_gene: TRBD1
CDR3aa: ASSQRQGGTTIY; v_gene: TRBV5-1; j_gene: TRBJ1-3; d_gene: TRBD1
CDR3aa: AWSRGAKNIQY; v_gene: TRBV30; j_gene: TRBJ2-4; d_gene: .
CDR3aa: ASHRRGGGTGELF; v_gene: TRBV7-2; j_gene: TRBJ2-2; d_gene: .
CDR3aa: ASRDSGRLNEQF; v_gene: TRBV6-1; j_gene: TRBJ2-1; d_gene: TRBD2
CDR3aa: AWSISTANTEAF; v_gene: TRBV30; j_gene: TRBJ1-1; d_gene: .